These T cell receptor beta chains were read from a single sample in a study of T-cell reconstitution after alpha-beta-depleted transplantation in children. TCRdb fed the PCR reads into MiXCR, producing one record per CDR3 protein. The sample has 500,000 to 600,000 distinct CDR3 sequences, around 17% seen once; the top ten hold approximately 3%. The sample in question was PBMCs from the stem cell graft donor, obtained from the stem cell graft. The receptors originated from a human donor who donated a stem cell graft to a child with acute lymphoblastic leukemia. Both conserved end residues are part of each CDR3. The D gene is left open where the match is weak. Clone size is not always given. Where it is, it says once, few, many or a class for expanded clones.

TRBJ2-1	-	-	TRBV29-1	CSVGRVDNEQFF
TRBJ2-1	-	-	TRBV30	CAWRHPGAREQFF
TRBJ2-1	TRBD2	-	TRBV24-1	CATSDYGTSGSYEQFF
TRBJ1-1	-	-	TRBV5-1	CASSLGGVGGTTEAFF
TRBJ2-7	-	few	TRBV12-3/TRBV12-4	CASTIGQPHEQYF
TRBJ2-5	-	few	TRBV6-1	CASSRQAIRGETQYF
TRBJ2-3	-	many	TRBV14	CASSQAPDTQYF
TRBJ2-5	TRBD1	few	TRBV29-1	CSVLPQGEQETQYF
TRBJ2-2	TRBD1	-	TRBV24-1	CATSDIGQGRTGELFF
TRBJ2-2	-	many	TRBV6-4	CASSVRGDTGELFF
TRBJ2-1	-	-	TRBV3-1	CASSPRTVSDEQFF
TRBJ2-3	-	few	TRBV27	CAATVLTPPWSETQYF
TRBJ2-7	TRBD1	-	TRBV5-5	CASSLVPGQGFYEQYF
TRBJ2-1	-	many	TRBV18	CASSPRSEQFF
TRBJ1-4	-	few	TRBV3-1	CASSREIGRANEKLFF
TRBJ1-1	-	few	TRBV7-9	CASSFGADTEAFF
TRBJ2-1	-	-	TRBV5-1	CASSIEGLNNEQFF
TRBJ1-3	-	-	TRBV12-3/TRBV12-4	CASSLKWNTIYF